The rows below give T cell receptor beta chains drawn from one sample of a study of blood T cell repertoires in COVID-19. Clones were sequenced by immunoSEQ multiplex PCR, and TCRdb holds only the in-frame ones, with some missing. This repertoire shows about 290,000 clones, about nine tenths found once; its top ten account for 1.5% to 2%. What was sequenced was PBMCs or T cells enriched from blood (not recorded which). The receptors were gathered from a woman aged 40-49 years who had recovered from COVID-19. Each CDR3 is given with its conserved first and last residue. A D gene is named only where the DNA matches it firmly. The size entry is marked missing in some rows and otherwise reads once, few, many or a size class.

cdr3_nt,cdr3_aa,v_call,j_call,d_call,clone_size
TGTGCCAGCGGAGGCCCCGGAGGCGGAGAGACCCAGTACTTC,CASGGPGGGETQYF,TRBV2,TRBJ2-5,NA,NA
TGTGCCATCAGTACAGGGGATCCTGGAAACACCATATATTTT,CAISTGDPGNTIYF,TRBV10-3,TRBJ1-3,TRBD1,NA
TGTGCCAGCAGCCAAGATCCAAACGGAGTCGGGTACGAGCAGTACTTC,CASSQDPNGVGYEQYF,TRBV14,TRBJ2-7,NA,NA
TGTGCCAGCAGCTTAGCGCGGGGGGGACCCACTGAAGCTTTCTTT,CASSLARGGPTEAFF,TRBV7-9,TRBJ1-1,NA,once
TGTGCCAGCTCACCACGGGGACAGGGATACAATGAGCAGTTCTTC,CASSPRGQGYNEQFF,TRBV18,TRBJ2-1,TRBD1,NA
TGTGCCAGCAGTCCCCACATAGCGGGCCCCCTCACAGATACGCAGTATTTT,CASSPHIAGPLTDTQYF,TRBV6-2/TRBV6-3,TRBJ2-3,TRBD2,NA
TGTGCCAGCCGGTCTTCAGGGGGCAGGTCCCTCCACTTT,CASRSSGGRSLHF,TRBV27,TRBJ1-6,TRBD1,NA
TGTGCCAGCAGTTTTCGTGGTAGCGGGGTCAATGAGCAGTTCTTC,CASSFRGSGVNEQFF,TRBV27,TRBJ2-1,TRBD2,NA
TGTGCCAGCTCCCCGGGGGGGAGCCCTATGAAGCAGTACTTC,CASSPGGSPMKQYF,TRBV18,TRBJ2-7,TRBD2,NA
TGTGCCAGCCGGGGGGTCGCCTACGAGCAGTACTTC,CASRGVAYEQYF,TRBV6-5,TRBJ2-7,TRBD2,NA
TGCGCCAGCAGCTTGGTCCAGGGTGAAGAAGGCTACACCTTC,CASSLVQGEEGYTF,TRBV5-1,TRBJ1-2,NA,once
TGTGCCAGCAGCCCTGACAGGGGGTCTGGAAACACCATATATTTT,CASSPDRGSGNTIYF,TRBV7-2,TRBJ1-3,TRBD1,NA
TGTGCCAGCAGCGCGACAGACACCGGGGAGCTGTTTTTT,CASSATDTGELFF,TRBV6-2/TRBV6-3,TRBJ2-2,NA,NA
TGCGCCAGCAGCTTGAACTCACAGGGGGATACGCAGTATTTT,CASSLNSQGDTQYF,TRBV5-1,TRBJ2-3,TRBD1,NA
TGTGCCAGCAGCGAACTACCGGGACTAGCCTACAATGAGCAGTTCTTC,CASSELPGLAYNEQFF,TRBV25-1,TRBJ2-1,TRBD2,NA
TGTGCCTGGAGCCCTACTAGCGGGGCCTACGAGCAGTACTTC,CAWSPTSGAYEQYF,TRBV30,TRBJ2-7,TRBD2,NA
TGTGCCTGGAACCCGGACAGGGGAGGAAAAGCTTTCTTT,CAWNPDRGGKAFF,TRBV30,TRBJ1-1,TRBD1,NA
TGTGCCAGCAGCGCCGCAGACAGGGATAATGAAAAACTGTTTTTT,CASSAADRDNEKLFF,TRBV9,TRBJ1-4,TRBD1,NA
TGTGCCAGCAGTGAATATAATACTCCTGAAGCTTTCTTT,CASSEYNTPEAFF,TRBV25-1,TRBJ1-1,NA,few
TGTGCCAGCACCACGACAGGGGATGGATGGAGTGGCTACACCTTC,CASTTTGDGWSGYTF,TRBV5-6,TRBJ1-2,TRBD1,NA
TGTGCCAGTAGTATAGGTACAGGGGACTATGGCTACACCTTC,CASSIGTGDYGYTF,TRBV19,TRBJ1-2,TRBD1,NA
TGCACCAGCAGCCAACACCACCGGGTCTATGGCTACACCTTC,CTSSQHHRVYGYTF,TRBV1,TRBJ1-2,NA,once
TGTGCCAGCAGCCCCCGGGCTAGCGGGGTCTATGAGCAGTTCTTC,CASSPRASGVYEQFF,TRBV7-3,TRBJ2-1,TRBD2,NA